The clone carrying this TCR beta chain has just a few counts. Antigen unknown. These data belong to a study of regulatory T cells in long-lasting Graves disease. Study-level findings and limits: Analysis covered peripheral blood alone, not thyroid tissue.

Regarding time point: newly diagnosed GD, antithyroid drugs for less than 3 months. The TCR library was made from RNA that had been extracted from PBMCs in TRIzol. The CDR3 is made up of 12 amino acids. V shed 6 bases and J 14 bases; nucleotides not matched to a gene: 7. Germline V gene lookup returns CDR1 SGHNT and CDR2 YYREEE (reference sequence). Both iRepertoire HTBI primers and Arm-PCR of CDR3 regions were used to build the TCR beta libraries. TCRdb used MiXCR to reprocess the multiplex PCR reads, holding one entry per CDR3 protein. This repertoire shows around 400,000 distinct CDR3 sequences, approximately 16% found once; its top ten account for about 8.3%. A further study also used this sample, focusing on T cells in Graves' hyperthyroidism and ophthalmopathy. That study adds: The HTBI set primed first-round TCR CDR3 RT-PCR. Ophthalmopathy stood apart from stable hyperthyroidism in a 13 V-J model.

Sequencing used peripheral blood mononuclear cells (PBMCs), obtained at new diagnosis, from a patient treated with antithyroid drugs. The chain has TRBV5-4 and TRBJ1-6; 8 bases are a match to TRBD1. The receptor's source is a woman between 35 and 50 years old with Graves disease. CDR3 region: CASTDRERTLHF. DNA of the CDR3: TGTGCCAGCACGGACAGGGAACGAACCCTCCACTTT.